The 20 T cell receptor beta chains presented below share a single source sample, sequenced in a study of beta chain features in type 1 diabetes. Of the isolated RNA, all was reverse transcribed, and so the sequenced material was expressed TCRB transcripts. Some clones are missing from TCRdb's copy, which holds only in-frame ones; the method was immunoSEQ multiplex PCR. The data contain about 370,000 clones, over 13% of them singletons. Specimen: naive CD4+ T cells from blood. The receptors shown here come from a woman under 30 in good health.

The table lists this clone with a few counts. The J gene is TRBJ2-4, the V gene TRBV7-9; 11 nucleotides align to TRBD2. The CDR3 is 19 residues long. The germline CDR1 and CDR2 sequences are SEHNR and FQNEAQ (reference sequence). V was pared by 5 bases and J by 1 base, with 13 bases of the junction left unmatched. CDR3: CASSAPLAGAPLAKNIQYF. For the CDR3, the DNA is TGTGCCAGCAGCGCGCCACTAGCGGGAGCGCCACTGGCCAAAAACATTCAGTACTTC.

This clone occurred a few times. The chain recombines TRBV7-2 with TRBJ2-6; D gene uncertain. The CDR3 contains 17 residues. V lost 1 base, J lost 0 bases, and 10 bases lay in between. CDR1 is SGHTA and CDR2 is FQGNSA in the germline V gene. CDR3 nucleotides: TGTGCCAGCAGCTTAGTTGGTACGGGCTCTGGGGCCAACGTCCTGACTTTC. This translates into CASSLVGTGSGANVLTF.

This chain connects TRBV25-1 to TRBJ2-1; the D gene is possibly TRBD1 (5 bases). Trimming took 6 bases from V and 1 from J, leaving 13 bases between them. Germline-derived CDR1 and CDR2 are MGHDK and SYGVNS. This CDR3 is 15 amino acids long. This CDR3 reads CASSLTRQSYNEQFF. CDR3 in DNA: TGTGCCAGCAGCCTAACCCGACAGTCCTACAATGAGCAGTTCTTC.

This clone has just a few counts. The gene calls are TRBV30 and TRBJ2-1; 7 positions match TRBD2. CDR1 and CDR2 (germline): GTSNPN, SVGIG (reference sequence). V lost 1 base, J lost 0 bases, and 3 bases stayed unmatched. The CDR3 length is 15 residues. CDR3 DNA sequence: TGTGCCTGGAGTGCAGCGGGGAGCTCCTACAATGAGCAGTTCTTC. Translating it yields CAWSAAGSSYNEQFF.

The chain is built from TRBV18 and TRBJ2-5; D perhaps matches TRBD2 (5 bases). The V and J ends lost 4 bases and 2 bases respectively, with 14 bases between them. The CDR3 extends over 15 amino acids. Germline V CDR1 and CDR2: KGHSH, LQKENI. CDR3 protein: CASSLRRREQETQYF. The CDR3 coding sequence is TGTGCCAGCTCACTTAGACGACGGGAACAAGAGACCCAGTACTTC. The whole variable domain, remainder taken from reference TRBV18 and TRBJ2-5, is NAGVMQNPRHLVRRRGQEARLRCSPMKGHSHVYWYRQLPEEGLKFMVYLQKENIIDESGMPKERFSAEFPKEGPSILRIQQVVRGDSAAYFCASSLRRREQETQYFGPGTRLLVL.

This clone was seen more than once but under ten times. Here the CDR3 reads CASSARLAGGNEQYF. In DNA form, the CDR3 reads TGTGCCAGCAGCGCAAGACTAGCGGGAGGCAATGAGCAGTACTTC. The chain recombines TRBV7-2 with TRBJ2-7; 13 positions agree with TRBD2. The germline V gene encodes CDR1 SGHTA and CDR2 FQGNSA. The length of the CDR3 is 15 residues. Germline trimming cut 5 bases from V and 7 bases from J; bases unmatched to any gene: 8.

The chain employs TRBV15 and TRBJ1-3; D perhaps matches TRBD1 (6 bases). Deletions cut 0 bases from V and 0 bases from J, with 12 bases between. Germline V lookup: CDR1 LNHNV, CDR2 YYDKDF (reference sequence). The CDR3 totals 17 residues. CDR3 sequence (DNA): TGTGCCACCAGCAGAGATTCCTCAGGGGTCTCTGGAAACACCATATATTTT. Protein: CATSRDSSGVSGNTIYF.

This CDR3 reads CSARDGRAAFF. The CDR3 coding sequence is TGCAGTGCTAGAGATGGCAGGGCAGCTTTCTTT. This chain uses TRBV20-1 with TRBJ1-1, with TRBD1 as a possible D gene (5 bases). Trimming stripped 0 bases from V and 10 bases from J, with 9 bases between. The CDR3 contains 11 residues. Per the germline V gene, CDR1 is DFQATT and CDR2 is SNEGSKA (reference sequence).

CDR3 region: CASSGGQLAKNIQYF. In DNA, the CDR3 is TGTGCCAGCAGTGGCGGACAGCTAGCCAAAAACATTCAGTACTTC. This chain uses TRBV6-6 with TRBJ2-4, with a weak D call TRBD1 (6 bases). The CDR3 is made up of 15 amino acids. V was cut by 5 bases and J by 0 bases, with 11 bases left in between. Germline CDR1 is MNHNY and CDR2 is SVGAGI (reference sequence).

The chain combines TRBV27 with TRBJ1-5; D call uncertain. In germline, CDR1 is MNHEY, CDR2 SMNVEV (reference sequence). The V end was cut by 1 base, the J end by 2 bases, with 12 bases between. The CDR3 extends over 16 amino acids. CDR3 protein: CASSLLASSRNQPQHF. The DNA for the CDR3 is TGTGCCAGCAGTTTATTAGCGTCCAGTCGCAATCAGCCCCAGCATTTT.

In its sample, this clone was seen a few times. This chain connects TRBV6-5 to TRBJ2-7, with D maybe TRBD1 (6 bases). Germline CDR1 and CDR2: MNHEY and SVGAGI. The CDR3 has 12 amino acids. V lost 6 bases, J lost 7 bases, and 13 bases lay in between. CDR3 nucleotide sequence: TGTGCCAGCAGAGCAGGGGTAATGGAGCAGTACTTC. Its translation: CASRAGVMEQYF.

V and J are TRBV5-1 and TRBJ2-1; TRBD2 matches 12 bases. CDR1 SGHRS and CDR2 YFSETQ come from the germline V gene. V lost 4 bases to trimming and J lost 10 bases; unmatched junction nucleotides: 12. This CDR3 comprises 16 residues. Here the CDR3 reads CASSPTPGLAGGEQFF. Here the CDR3 DNA reads TGCGCCAGCAGCCCAACACCGGGACTAGCGGGCGGGGAGCAGTTCTTC.

This clone was seen a handful of times. The chain combines TRBV7-9 with TRBJ2-7, with D uncertain. V was pared by 4 bases and J by 4 bases, with 5 bases between. Germline loops: CDR1 SEHNR, CDR2 FQNEAQ (reference sequence). This CDR3 comprises 11 residues. This chain's CDR3 is CASSSQYEQYF. The CDR3 nucleotides are TGTGCCAGCAGCTCCCAGTACGAGCAGTACTTC.

The V and J genes are TRBV19 and TRBJ2-7; 9 bases are a match to TRBD1. The CDR3 sequence is 15 residues long. Losses at the gene ends were 5 bases for V and 0 bases for J; bases not matched to a gene: 5. The germline CDR1 and CDR2 sequences are LNHDA and SQIVND (reference sequence). The CDR3 sequence is CASSAGTGNSYEQYF. The CDR3 coding sequence is TGTGCCAGTAGTGCCGGGACAGGGAACTCCTACGAGCAGTACTTC.

V is TRBV7-2 and J is TRBJ2-1; 7 nucleotides match TRBD1. The V segment lost 5 bases and the J segment 6 bases; nucleotides outside the gene matches: 13. CDR1 is SGHTA, CDR2 FQGNSA, per germline. The CDR3 length is 16 residues. Written as DNA, the CDR3 is TGTGCCAGCAGCCGCCAGTCGGCGACAGGGAGCAATGAGCAGTTCTTC. Translated, it gives CASSRQSATGSNEQFF.

DNA for the CDR3: TGTGCCAGCAGGATTTACGGGACAATCTATCAGCCCCAGCATTTT. Its translation: CASRIYGTIYQPQHF. J is TRBJ1-5 and V is TRBV28; D perhaps matches TRBD1 (6 bases). With 6 bases removed from V and 5 bases from J, the gap between germline ends came to 17 bases. The CDR3 contains 15 residues. Germline V gene lookup returns CDR1 MDHEN and CDR2 SYDVKM.

The rearrangement joins TRBV4-1 to TRBJ2-1; TRBD2 matches 14 bases. V lost 0 bases, J lost 11 bases, and 6 bases stayed unmatched. The CDR3 has 16 amino acids. The V gene's germline CDR1 is MGHRA and CDR2 YSYEKL. This CDR3 reads CASSQESGTSGRKQFF. DNA for the CDR3: TGCGCCAGCAGCCAAGAGTCCGGGACTAGCGGGAGAAAGCAGTTCTTC.

V is TRBV19 and J is TRBJ1-1, with D possibly being TRBD1 (6 bases). The germline V gene has CDR1 LNHDA and CDR2 SQIVND (reference sequence). The CDR3 covers 16 residues. V lost 6 bases to trimming and J lost 0 bases, with 17 bases between them. The CDR3 reads CASSPATGVMNTEAFF. The CDR3 region has the DNA TGTGCCAGTAGCCCAGCGACAGGAGTCATGAACACTGAAGCTTTCTTT.

The chain couples TRBV18 to TRBJ2-5; 8 positions agree with TRBD1. The V and J ends lost 2 bases and 5 bases, in that order; junction bases with no gene match: 7. The CDR3 is made up of 15 amino acids. The V gene's germline CDR1 is KGHSH and CDR2 LQKENI. The CDR3 region is CASSPRDRGMETQYF. Written as DNA, the CDR3 is TGTGCCAGCTCACCAAGAGACAGGGGCATGGAGACCCAGTACTTC.

The table lists this clone with a few counts. The chain combines TRBV14 with TRBJ2-1; tentatively, D is TRBD2 (5 bases). Germline V lookup: CDR1 SGHDN, CDR2 FVKESK. V was trimmed by 4 bases and J by 9 bases, leaving 28 bases between them. The CDR3 spans 18 residues. CDR3 sequence: CASSRLGSKVGLGGEQFF. The CDR3 region has the DNA TGTGCCAGCAGCCGGCTTGGGAGTAAAGTCGGTCTCGGTGGTGAGCAGTTCTTC.